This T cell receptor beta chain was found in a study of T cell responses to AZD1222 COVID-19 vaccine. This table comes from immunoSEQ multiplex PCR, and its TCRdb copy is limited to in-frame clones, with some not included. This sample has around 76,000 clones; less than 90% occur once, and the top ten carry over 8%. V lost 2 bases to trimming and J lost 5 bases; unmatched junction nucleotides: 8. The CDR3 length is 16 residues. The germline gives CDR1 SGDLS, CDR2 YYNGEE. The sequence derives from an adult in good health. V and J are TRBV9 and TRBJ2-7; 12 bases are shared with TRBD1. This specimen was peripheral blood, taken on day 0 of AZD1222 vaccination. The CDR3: CASSVGTGGWVHEQYF. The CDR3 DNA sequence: TGTGCCAGCAGCGTTGGGACAGGGGGCTGGGTCCACGAGCAGTACTTC.